The clone carrying this TCR beta chain is a singleton in its sample. Its antigen is undetermined. The sorted conventional CD4+ T cells were CD25-low and CD127-high, with genomic DNA sequenced. This sample is drawn from a study of regulatory and conventional T cells in RAG deficiency. Here immunoSEQ multiplex PCR was the method, and the copy in TCRdb shows in-frame clones only, minus some. The sample consists of roughly 45,000 clones, 85% to 90% of them appearing once. Trimming took 6 bases from V and 3 from J, leaving 12 bases between them. This CDR3 is 15 amino acids long. Germline V CDR1 and CDR2: MNHNS, SASEGT. Study results and limitations: In Omenn syndrome, Treg and Tconv repertoires overlapped >75%.

Separately, the same data were catalogued under a study of regulatory T cells. This second report adds: Amplification used 52 TRBV primers and 13 TRBJ primers.

The clonotype was recovered from a human donor in good health. This chain links TRBV6-1 with TRBJ1-6; the D is unclear. The source material was CD4+ effector T cells sorted from blood. The DNA of the CDR3 is TGTGCCAGCAGGATAGACGGACTCTATAATTCACCCCTCCACTTT. Protein product: CASRIDGLYNSPLHF.